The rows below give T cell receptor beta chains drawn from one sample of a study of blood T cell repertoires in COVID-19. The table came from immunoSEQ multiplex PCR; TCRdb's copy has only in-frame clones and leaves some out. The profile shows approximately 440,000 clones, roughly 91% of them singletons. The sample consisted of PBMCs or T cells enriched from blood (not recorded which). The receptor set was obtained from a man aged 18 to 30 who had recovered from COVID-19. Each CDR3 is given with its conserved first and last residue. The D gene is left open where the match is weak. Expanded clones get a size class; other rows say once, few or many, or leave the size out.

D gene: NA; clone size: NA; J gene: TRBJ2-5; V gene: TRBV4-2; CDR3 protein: CASSQGQGPETQYF; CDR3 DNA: TGTGCCAGCAGCCAAGGGCAGGGTCCGGAGACCCAGTACTTC
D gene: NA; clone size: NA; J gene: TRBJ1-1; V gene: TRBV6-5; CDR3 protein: CASLRGIDTEAFF; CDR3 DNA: TGTGCCAGCTTGCGCGGAATCGACACTGAAGCTTTCTTT
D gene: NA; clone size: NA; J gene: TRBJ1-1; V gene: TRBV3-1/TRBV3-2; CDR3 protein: CASSPPQNTEAFF; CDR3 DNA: TGTGCCAGCAGTCCACCACAAAACACTGAAGCTTTCTTT
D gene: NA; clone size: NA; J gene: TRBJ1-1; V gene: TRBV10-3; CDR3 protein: CAISDSEWGVAFF; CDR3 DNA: TGTGCCATCAGTGATTCTGAGTGGGGGGTAGCTTTCTTT
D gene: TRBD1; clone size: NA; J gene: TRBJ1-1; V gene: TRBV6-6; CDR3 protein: CASSYGTGYTEAFF; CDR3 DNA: TGTGCCAGCAGTTACGGGACAGGTTACACTGAAGCTTTCTTT
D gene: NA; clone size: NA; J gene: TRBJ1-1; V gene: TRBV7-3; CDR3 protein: CASSLIPGIGEAFF; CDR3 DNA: TGTGCCAGCAGCTTAATCCCAGGGATAGGTGAAGCTTTCTTT
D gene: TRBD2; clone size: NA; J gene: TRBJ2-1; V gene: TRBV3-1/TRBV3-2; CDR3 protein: CASSQALPGLAGGGSYNEQFF; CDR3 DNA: TGTGCCAGCAGCCAAGCTCTTCCGGGACTAGCGGGAGGAGGTTCCTACAATGAGCAGTTCTTC
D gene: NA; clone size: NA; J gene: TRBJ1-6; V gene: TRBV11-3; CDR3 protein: CASSLEQGANSPLHF; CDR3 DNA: TGTGCCAGCAGCTTGGAACAGGGCGCTAATTCACCCCTCCACTTT
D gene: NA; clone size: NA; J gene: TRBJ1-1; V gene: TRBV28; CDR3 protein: CASSSQQENTEAFF; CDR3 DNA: TGTGCCAGCAGTTCCCAACAGGAGAACACTGAAGCTTTCTTT
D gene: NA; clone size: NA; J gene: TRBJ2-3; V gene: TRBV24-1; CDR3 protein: CATSDGTNTQYF; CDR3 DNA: TGTGCCACCAGTGACGGGACAAATACGCAGTATTTT
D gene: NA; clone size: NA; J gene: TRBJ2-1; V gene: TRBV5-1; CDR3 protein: CASSLDQRASSYNEQFF; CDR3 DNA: TGCGCCAGCAGCTTGGACCAGCGGGCCAGCTCCTACAATGAGCAGTTCTTC
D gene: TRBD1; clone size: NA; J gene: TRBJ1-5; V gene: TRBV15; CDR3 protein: CATSPRLQGQPQHF; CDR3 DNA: TGTGCCACCAGCCCACGCCTACAGGGGCAGCCCCAGCATTTT
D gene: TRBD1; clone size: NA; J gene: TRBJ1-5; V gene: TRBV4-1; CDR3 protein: CASSRGTGTGVGSQPQHF; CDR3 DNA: TGCGCCAGCAGCCGCGGTACCGGGACAGGGGTCGGCTCTCAGCCCCAGCATTTT
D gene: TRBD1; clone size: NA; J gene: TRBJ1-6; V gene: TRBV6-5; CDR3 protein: CASSPGDRSNSPLHF; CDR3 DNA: TGTGCCAGCAGTCCGGGGGACAGGTCAAATTCACCCCTCCACTTT
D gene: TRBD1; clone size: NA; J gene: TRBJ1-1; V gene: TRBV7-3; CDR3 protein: CASSTHGQGITEAFF; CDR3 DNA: TGTGCCAGCAGCACCCACGGACAGGGTATAACTGAAGCTTTCTTT
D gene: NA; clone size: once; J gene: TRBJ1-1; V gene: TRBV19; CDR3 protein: CASNYKGYGRNTEAFF; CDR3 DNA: TGTGCCAGTAACTATAAGGGGTATGGCAGGAACACTGAAGCTTTCTTT
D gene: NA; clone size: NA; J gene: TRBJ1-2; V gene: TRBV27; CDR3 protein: CASSLSGTPGYTF; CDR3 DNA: TGTGCCAGCAGTTTATCCGGGACTCCCGGCTACACCTTC